This T cell receptor (beta chain) was identified in a study of CD8+CD57+ T cells in acquired aplastic anemia. Study-level background: Sorted cells (CD4+ and CD8+) yielded DNA amounts that averaged around 3.1 ug.

CDR1 and CDR2 (germline): SGHTA, FQGTGA. The CDR3 extends over 14 amino acids. With V trimmed by 2 bases and J by 5 bases, 3 bases remained unmatched. Individuals selected for sequencing had exhibited CD8+CD57+ cell expansion on flow cytometry. The diagnosis in all patients was severe acquired aplastic anemia. Among the patients, none had received any therapy at the time of blood sampling. Genomic DNA, serving as template, underwent TCR beta VDJ and CDR3 profiling. TCRdb re-called the reads through MiXCR, storing one row per CDR3 protein. The sample yields about 180,000 distinct CDR3 sequences, 48% seen once.

The specimen sequenced was sorted CD4+, CD8+, or CD8+CD57+ T cells (not recorded which) from PBMCs. The clonotype comes from a human donor with aplastic anemia. The chain couples TRBV7-3 to TRBJ2-3, with 8 bases matching TRBD2. CDR3 in DNA: TGTGCCAGCAGCTTAGGGCTAGCGGGAGATACGCAGTATTTT. This codes for CASSLGLAGDTQYF.